The 27 T cell receptor beta chains given below trace back to one sample, sequenced in a study of CD8+CD57+ T cells in acquired aplastic anemia. According to the study, genomic DNA was the template for TCR beta VDJ and CDR3 profiling. TCRdb itself ran the reads through MiXCR, one entry per CDR3 protein. The sample lists hundreds of thousands of distinct CDR3 sequences; 55% to 70% were seen once. The sequenced sample was sorted CD4+, CD8+, or CD8+CD57+ T cells (not recorded which) from PBMCs. Receptors were obtained from a human donor in good health, serving as a control.

The table lists this clonotype with many counts. The chain uses TRBV19 and TRBJ1-1; D might be TRBD1 (6 bases). CDR1 is LNHDA and CDR2 is SQIVND in the germline V gene (reference sequence). This CDR3 spans 17 amino acids. The V end lost 6 bases, the J end lost 4 bases, and 24 bases lay between the germline ends. The CDR3 bases are TGTGCCAGTAGGGCCTGGGGGCAGGGAGACCTGGGCACTGAAGCTTTCTTT. It specifies CASRAWGQGDLGTEAFF.

This chain uses TRBV6-2 or TRBV6-3 with TRBJ1-4; 9 bases fit TRBD1. Trimming cost V 6 bases and J 5 bases; bases outside gene matches: 10. The CDR3 spans 16 residues. Germline assignment: CDR1 MNHEY and CDR2 SVGEGT. CDR3 sequence reads: CASRPGGGTGNEKLFF. Here the CDR3 DNA reads TGTGCCAGCAGACCAGGGGGCGGGACAGGGAATGAAAAACTGTTTTTT.

This clonotype was seen once. Compared with germline, one end of the junction differs, possibly owing to a read error. The chain is built from TRBV7-9 and TRBJ1-1; D ambiguous. The CDR3 contains 14 residues. From germline, CDR1 is SEHNR and CDR2 FQNEAQ (reference sequence). CDR3 sequence (DNA): TGTGCCAGCAGCCCAGAGCCGAGGGTCGCGAAAGCTGGCTTT. It encodes CASSPEPRVAKAGF.

This clonotype was picked up many times. The V and J genes are TRBV18 and TRBJ2-7, with D maybe TRBD1 (5 bases). V shed 6 bases and J shed 7 bases, with 16 bases lying between them. CDR1 is KGHSH and CDR2 is LQKENI in the germline V gene. The CDR3 has 13 amino acids. Here the CDR3 reads CASSLAGQGEQYF. The CDR3 DNA is TGTGCCAGCTCCCTCGCAGGGCAGGGAGAGCAGTACTTC.

Concerning this clonotype: A junction boundary mismatches the germline segment, possibly from a read error. This chain uses TRBV12-3 or TRBV12-4 with TRBJ1-6; a weak D match, TRBD1 (5 bases). The CDR3 spans 13 residues. CDR3 protein: CAISGGNNSPLHF. CDR3 bases: TGTGCCATCAGTGGGGGGAATAATTCACCCCTCCACTTT.

The rearrangement uses TRBV9 and TRBJ1-6, with D perhaps TRBD1 (5 bases). CDR1 SGDLS and CDR2 YYNGEE come from the germline V gene. The CDR3 sequence is 14 residues long. Deletions cut 0 bases from V and 18 bases from J, with 19 bases between. The CDR3 here is CASSVVYGLGQTHF. The CDR3 DNA reads as TGTGCCAGCAGCGTAGTTTATGGCTTGGGGCAGACCCACTTT.

The chain carries TRBV2 and TRBJ2-3, with 8 bases lining up with TRBD2. The V gene's germline CDR1 is SNHLY and CDR2 FYNNEI. CDR3 length equals 14 residues. V lost 6 bases and J lost 0; bases outside the gene matches: 2. The CDR3 DNA follows: TGTGCCAGCAGCGGACTAGCTAGCACAGATACGCAGTATTTT. Translated, it gives CASSGLASTDTQYF.

On this clonotype itself: A much larger clone differs by one base, so this may be a read error. The CDR3 DNA sequence: TGTGCCAGCAGTTTTTACAGGGGGGCACACACTGAAGCTTTCTTT. Translating it yields CASSFYRGAHTEAFF. The V call is TRBV12-3 or TRBV12-4, the J call TRBJ1-1; 8 nucleotides line up with TRBD1. After removal of 3 bases from V and 3 bases from J, the junction contained 6 bases not matched to a gene. This CDR3 is built from 15 residues.

The rearrangement joins TRBV19 to TRBJ2-3, with D uncertain. The germline V gene encodes CDR1 LNHDA and CDR2 SQIVND (reference sequence). The CDR3 has 14 residues. Trimming left V 5 bases short and J 4 bases short, with 13 bases between. The CDR3 region is CASSRHGAPDTQYF. CDR3 DNA sequence: TGTGCCAGTAGTCGGCACGGAGCCCCAGATACGCAGTATTTT.

A few counts support this clonotype. V gene TRBV12-3 or TRBV12-4 combines with J gene TRBJ2-2; TRBD1 matches at 8 bases. V shed 11 bases, J shed 5 bases, and the junction held 13 bases outside the gene matches. The CDR3 is 15 amino acids. In nucleotides, the CDR3 is TGTGCCGGCGGCCCGGACAGGGCAGGGACCGGGGAGCTGTTTTTT. Encoded protein: CAGGPDRAGTGELFF.

This clonotype came up many times. The chain carries TRBV7-2 and TRBJ2-3, with 8 positions matching TRBD2. Unmatched junction bases numbered 16, after V lost 5 bases and J lost 0 bases. Germline V gene sequence: CDR1 SGHTA, CDR2 FQGNSA. The CDR3 is 19 amino acids. The CDR3 nucleotides read TGTGCCAGCAGCAGACCGACCGGCACCTCTAGCGGGAGCACAGATACGCAGTATTTT. Protein: CASSRPTGTSSGSTDTQYF. The whole variable domain, remainder taken from reference TRBV7-2 and TRBJ2-3, is GAGVSQSPSNKVTEKGKDVELRCDPISGHTALYWYRQSLGQGLEFLIYFQGNSAPDKSGLPSDRFSAERTGGSVSTLTIQRTQQEDSAVYLCASSRPTGTSSGSTDTQYFGPGTRLTVL.

This clonotype is a singleton in its sample. The junction and the germline gene differ at one end; a read error may be behind it. This rearrangement joins TRBV7-4 to TRBJ1-2; no reliable D call. This CDR3 has 14 amino acids. Per the germline V gene, CDR1 is SGHVT and CDR2 is SQSDAQ. CDR3 DNA: TGTGCCAGCAGCTTACCGGAGGTCCGGACGAGCAGTACTTTC. It encodes CASSLPEVRTSSTF.

The rearrangement joins TRBV7-8 to TRBJ2-1; D not certain. The CDR3 sequence is 13 residues long. V was pared by 4 bases and J by 14 bases, with 18 bases between. Germline-derived CDR1 and CDR2 are SGHVS and FQNEAQ. CDR3 in DNA: TGTGCCAGCAGCTACTCATTAGATCGAACCAAGTTCTTC. It specifies CASSYSLDRTKFF.

A remark on this clonotype: A junction boundary mismatches the germline segment, possibly from a read error. The J gene is TRBJ2-7, the V gene TRBV5-1; D is possibly TRBD2 (6 bases). Germline V lookup: CDR1 SGHRS, CDR2 YFSETQ. The CDR3 is 14 residues long. In DNA, the CDR3 is TGTGCCAGTAAAGCAGTCTTACCGGGGGACGAGCAGTACTTC. It yields the protein CASKAVLPGDEQYF.

For the CDR3, the DNA is TGTGCCAGCAGTTTTTCCAGAAGGGACCAGGGATCAGATACGCAGTATTTT. Translating gives CASSFSRRDQGSDTQYF. The chain has TRBV12-3 or TRBV12-4 and TRBJ2-3; D possibly matches TRBD1 or TRBD2 (5 bases each). V gave up 3 bases and J gave up 4 bases, with 20 bases separating them. CDR3 size: 17 residues.

The DNA of the CDR3 is TGTGCCAGTAGTATGACCCCGGGGCAGGCCCAGCATTTT. It yields the protein CASSMTPGQAQHF. The rearrangement uses TRBV19 and TRBJ1-5, with D maybe TRBD1 (5 bases). Germline V gene sequence: CDR1 LNHDA, CDR2 SQIVND (reference sequence). This CDR3 spans 13 amino acids. Trimming pared 3 bases from V and 11 bases from J, leaving 14 bases between.

V usage is TRBV7-6 and J usage is TRBJ2-3, with 7 bases lining up with TRBD2. The CDR3 is 16 residues long. CDR1 is SGHVS, CDR2 FNYEAQ, per germline. Trimming cost V 7 bases and J 9 bases; bases outside gene matches: 19. CDR3 DNA sequence: TGTGCCAGCAACCGGATTGGCGGGGGAGGCGGGGAGACGCAGTATTTT. It is translated as CASNRIGGGGGETQYF.

This clonotype was counted ten times or more. The CDR3 loop reads CASSLGRYSYEQYF. CDR3 nucleotides: TGTGCCAGCAGCTTAGGGCGGTACTCCTACGAGCAGTACTTC. This rearrangement joins TRBV7-2 to TRBJ2-7, with unresolved D. V lost 1 base and J lost 0, with 7 bases in between. From germline, CDR1 is SGHTA and CDR2 FQGNSA. This CDR3 region has 14 residues.

Points on this clonotype: Lacking the conserved final phenylalanine or tryptophan, this CDR3 likely reflects a read error. Because the CDR3's place on the DNA is in doubt, the DNA is left out and the CDR3 is given as listed by TCRdb. The chain has TRBV9 and TRBJ1-2. The CDR3 is made up of 13 amino acids, end residues included. Germline values: CDR1 SGDLS, CDR2 YYNGEE. CDR3 loop: CASSDGASYALNI.

Points on this clonotype: One junction end does not reproduce the germline sequence, and a read error may be involved. V gene TRBV12-3 or TRBV12-4 combines with J gene TRBJ1-4, with TRBD1 matching over 7 bases. This CDR3 is built from 14 residues. This CDR3 is CASSMTQGEGKTVF. The CDR3 DNA reads TGTGCCAGCAGTATGACGCAGGGGGAGGGAAAAACTGTTTTT.

As for this clonotype: The junction differs from germline at one of its ends, possibly a read error. The V call is TRBV7-6, the J call TRBJ1-6; D gene uncertain. Germline values: CDR1 SGHVS, CDR2 FNYEAQ. The CDR3 has 14 amino acids. The CDR3: CASSPPVGYSYIFF. The CDR3 bases are TGTGCCAGCAGCCCACCGGTGGGGTATTCATACATCTTCTTT.

A single count supports this clonotype. This sequence joins TRBV19 and TRBJ2-5, with 16 bases that match TRBD2. Germline CDR1 and CDR2: LNHDA and SQIVND (reference sequence). The junction had 21 bases not matched to a gene; V was cut back by 9 bases and J by 5 bases. This CDR3 spans 20 amino acids. CDR3 DNA sequence: TGTGCCAGCCGCCCTTACGGGACTAGCGGGGGGGCAGGATCCGCGGAGACCCAGTACTTC. Translated: CASRPYGTSGGAGSAETQYF.

The sample holds a few counts of this clonotype. J is TRBJ1-3 and V is TRBV7-8, with D maybe TRBD1 (5 bases). The CDR3 has 14 residues. Trimming shortened V by 5 bases and J by 4 bases, and 12 bases separated the two germline ends. CDR1 and CDR2 from the germline V gene are SGHVS and FQNEAQ. The CDR3 spells CASSPGTLGNTIYF. The DNA for the CDR3 is TGTGCCAGCAGCCCCGGGACTCTCGGAAACACCATATATTTT. The variable domain in full, completed from reference TRBV7-8 and TRBJ1-3, reads GAGVSQSPRYKVAKRGQDVALRCDPISGHVSLFWYQQALGQGPEFLTYFQNEAQLDKSGLPSDRFFAERPEGSVSTLKIQRTQQEDSAVYLCASSPGTLGNTIYFGEGSWLTVV.

This clonotype showed up just once. The chain carries TRBV12-3 or TRBV12-4 and TRBJ1-4; the match to TRBD1 covers 7 bases. The J segment lost 8 bases and the V segment lost 5 bases, leaving 8 bases of the junction unmatched. CDR3 size: 14 residues. The CDR3 bases are TGTGCCAGCAGTGCACAAATCAGGGGGGAAAAACTGTTTTTT. Its protein product is CASSAQIRGEKLFF.

Worth noting for this clonotype: This may come from a read error, since a much larger clone is one base off. The chain joins TRBV5-4 to TRBJ1-3, with 8 bases lining up with TRBD1. The CDR3 runs 17 residues. Germline values: CDR1 SGHNT, CDR2 YYREEE (reference sequence). The V and J ends lost 4 bases and 0 bases, in that order; junction bases with no gene match: 9. CDR3 amino acids: CASSPDREAYSGNTIYF. DNA for the CDR3: TGTGCCAGCAGCCCGGACAGGGAGGCCTACTCTGGAAACACCATATATTTT. The variable domain in full, with the rest retrieved from reference TRBV5-4 and TRBJ1-3, is ETGVTQSPTHLIKTRGQQVTLRCSSQSGHNTVSWYQQALGQGPQFIFQYYREEENGRGNFPPRFSGLQFPNYSSELNVNALELDDSALYLCASSPDREAYSGNTIYFGEGSWLTVV.

This clonotype was detected only once. The chain uses TRBV20-1 and TRBJ1-2; D is unresolved. The CDR3 consists of 14 residues. The V gene's germline CDR1 is DFQATT and CDR2 SNEGSKA (reference sequence). V lost 6 bases to trimming and J lost 0 bases, with 14 bases between them. The CDR3 loop is CSAPSGEANYGYTF. For the CDR3, the DNA is TGCAGTGCCCCGTCGGGAGAAGCTAACTATGGCTACACCTTC.

A remark on this clonotype: A junction end diverges from the germline sequence, so it may reflect a read error. This rearrangement joins TRBV9 to TRBJ2-7, with D possibly TRBD2 on 6 matching bases. Per germline, CDR1 SGDLS and CDR2 YYNGEE. The CDR3 extends over 13 amino acids. The CDR3 bases are TGCGCCAGCAGCCGTGCCCGGGGAGGTAAGCAGTACTTC. As protein: CASSRARGGKQYF.